This T cell receptor (beta chain) was documented in a study of shared clonotypes between healthy human individuals. Background on the study: Donors were a couple of women and three men aged 18 to 49.

Only in-frame clones appear in the TCRdb table, and some are missing; sequencing was by immunoSEQ multiplex PCR. This table has about 1 million clones, about 80% appearing once. The TCR comes from a man aged 18 to 30 in good health. Sequenced input: memory CD4+ T cells sorted from blood. Specified subset: CD45RA-negative fraction.

CDR3 sequence (DNA): TGTGCCTTAAGCAGGGTAGATACTGAGTTCTTC. Protein product: CALSRVDTEFF. V and J are TRBV30 and TRBJ2-1; D is possibly TRBD1 (5 bases). The ends were cut back, 7 bases at V and 14 bases at J, with 18 bases in the middle. The CDR3 extends over 11 amino acids. Germline loops: CDR1 GTSNPN, CDR2 SVGIG (reference sequence).